This TCR beta chain was sequenced for a study of shared clonotypes between healthy human individuals. On the study more broadly: Those who served as donors were two women and three men between the ages of 18 and 49.

J lost 4 bases, V lost 2 bases, and 11 bases had no gene match. The CDR3 loop spans 16 amino acids. Germline values: CDR1 GTSNPN, CDR2 SVGIG (reference sequence). The table came from immunoSEQ multiplex PCR; TCRdb's copy has only in-frame clones and leaves some out. The sample lists roughly 1 million clones; 75% to 85% were seen once. The chain joins TRBV30 to TRBJ2-7, with TRBD2 matching 10 bases. The source of this sequence is a man younger than 35 in good health. Some clones in this sample may be carry-over from other donors' samples. Sequenced: memory CD4+ T cells from PBMCs. Documented subset: CD45RA-negative fraction. The CDR3 region is CAWSIHGSGRSYEQYF. For the CDR3, the DNA is TGTGCCTGGAGTATTCACGGTAGCGGGAGGTCTTACGAGCAGTACTTC.